What follows are 26 T cell receptor beta chains derived from one specimen sequenced in a study of cytomegalovirus exposure and HLA in healthy donors. The PCR was carried out with 60 Vbeta primers and 13 Jbeta primers. Profiled with immunoSEQ multiplex PCR; TCRdb holds only in-frame clones, not every one. The sample gives around 200,000 clones, roughly 78% of which show up once; under 0.8% is in the top ten. The sample taken for sequencing was PBMCs. Source of these receptors: a boy aged 5-17 years in good health and CMV-seronegative.

This rearrangement joins TRBV2 to TRBJ1-4; 7 nucleotides match TRBD1. Unmatched junction bases numbered 10, after V lost 7 bases and J lost 8 bases. The CDR3 length is 14 residues. Germline V gene data show CDR1 as SNHLY and CDR2 as FYNNEI. CDR3 protein: CASKTTGSGEKLFF. DNA of the CDR3: TGTGCCAGCAAAACGACAGGGTCGGGGGAAAAACTGTTTTTT.

V usage is TRBV11-1 and J usage is TRBJ1-1, with D possibly being TRBD1 (6 bases). V shed 5 bases and J shed 1 base, with 11 bases lying between them. Germline values: CDR1 SGHAT, CDR2 FQDESV (reference sequence). The CDR3 spans 14 residues. CDR3 DNA: TGTGCCAGCAGCGTGACAGGCCCGAACACTGAAGCTTTCTTT. Amino acid sequence: CASSVTGPNTEAFF.

This clone was observed once. The J gene is TRBJ1-1, the V gene TRBV18, with 7 positions matching TRBD1. The CDR3 extends over 19 amino acids. Trimming cost V 6 bases and J 0 bases; bases outside gene matches: 19. Germline lookup yields CDR1 KGHSH and CDR2 LQKENI. CDR3 in amino acids: CASSSLGTEVNAMNTEAFF. The CDR3 coding sequence is TGTGCCAGCTCGAGCCTGGGGACAGAAGTTAACGCAATGAACACTGAAGCTTTCTTT.

The CDR3 is CAWGDGYTF. The DNA of the CDR3 is TGTGCCTGGGGAGATGGCTACACCTTC. The chain recombines TRBV30 with TRBJ1-2; no firm D call. The CDR3 runs to 9 residues. The V end was cut by 5 bases, the J end by 6 bases, with 4 bases between. Germline CDR1 and CDR2: GTSNPN and SVGIG (reference sequence).

This clone was detected only a few times. The chain combines TRBV5-6 with TRBJ1-2; D is unresolved. Per the germline V gene, CDR1 is SGHDT and CDR2 is YYEEEE. V lost 6 bases, J lost 4 bases, and 7 bases lay in between. The CDR3 runs to 11 residues. The CDR3 DNA reads TGTGCCAGCATGAGCTCCTATGGCTACACCTTC. It encodes CASMSSYGYTF.

The rearrangement links TRBV25-1 to TRBJ2-1; 11 bases agree with TRBD2. J lost 8 bases, V lost 6 bases, and 9 bases had no gene match. The CDR3 loop spans 15 amino acids. CDR1 is MGHDK and CDR2 is SYGVNS in the germline V gene. The CDR3 reads CASSTTSGGPHEQFF. The CDR3 bases are TGTGCCAGCAGCACCACTAGCGGGGGCCCCCATGAGCAGTTCTTC.

This chain links TRBV4-2 with TRBJ1-5, with 7 bases aligning to TRBD1. V trimming: 0 bases; J trimming: 0 bases; junction bases outside the gene matches: 8. Germline V gives CDR1 LGHNA, CDR2 YNFKEQ. The CDR3 covers 18 residues. The CDR3 here is CASSQDGTVYSSNQPQHF. Here the CDR3 DNA reads TGTGCCAGCAGCCAAGACGGGACAGTTTATTCTAGCAATCAGCCCCAGCATTTT.

This clone was detected only a few times. The chain carries TRBV19 and TRBJ1-4; a possible D gene is TRBD1 (6 bases). CDR3 length: 16 amino acids. V was cut by 3 bases and J by 3 bases, with 14 bases left in between. Germline V gives CDR1 LNHDA, CDR2 SQIVND (reference sequence). Written as DNA, the CDR3 is TGTGCCAGTAGTATTGGGGGGGCCGAGGCTAATGAAAAACTGTTTTTT. Its protein is CASSIGGAEANEKLFF.

The rearrangement uses TRBV29-1 and TRBJ1-1; TRBD1 matches at 8 bases. V lost 5 bases to trimming and J lost 2 bases; unmatched junction nucleotides: 7. The CDR3 has 14 residues. Germline V lookup: CDR1 SQVTM, CDR2 ANQGSEA. CDR3 region: CSVSGAGGNTEAFF. The CDR3 nucleotides are TGCAGCGTTTCGGGGGCAGGGGGCAACACTGAAGCTTTCTTT. The variable domain in full, with the rest retrieved from reference TRBV29-1 and TRBJ1-1, is SAVISQKPSRDICQRGTSLTIQCQVDSQVTMMFWYRQQPGQSLTLIATANQGSEATYESGFVIDKFPISRPNLTFSTLTVSNMSPEDSSIYLCSVSGAGGNTEAFFGQGTRLTVV.

This rearrangement joins TRBV7-3 to TRBJ2-1; a possible D gene is TRBD2 (6 bases). The CDR3 totals 14 residues. Germline CDR1 is SGHTA and CDR2 is FQGTGA. The V end was cut by 0 bases, the J end by 8 bases, with 11 bases between. The CDR3 is CASSLTGGTDEQFF. The CDR3 region has the DNA TGTGCCAGCAGCTTAACGGGAGGTACCGATGAGCAGTTCTTC.

The chain couples TRBV28 to TRBJ1-5; TRBD1 matches at 7 bases. The CDR3 totals 13 residues. CDR1 is MDHEN, CDR2 SYDVKM, per germline. Trimming took 5 bases from V and 5 from J; bases not matched to a gene: 3. CDR3 sequence reads: CASSRGQYQPQHF. Here the CDR3 DNA reads TGTGCCAGCAGTAGGGGACAGTATCAGCCCCAGCATTTT.

This chain joins TRBV5-1 and TRBJ2-5; TRBD2 agrees at 11 bases. V lost 0 bases and J lost 5; bases outside the gene matches: 12. CDR3 size: 18 residues. Germline V gives CDR1 SGHRS, CDR2 YFSETQ. Here the CDR3 reads CASSLEGLAGGIVETQYF. In nucleotides, the CDR3 is TGCGCCAGCAGCTTGGAAGGGCTAGCGGGGGGCATTGTGGAGACCCAGTACTTC.

V and J are TRBV2 and TRBJ2-3; D is uncertain. The V gene's germline CDR1 is SNHLY and CDR2 FYNNEI. The CDR3 is 16 residues long. The V gene lost 1 base and the J gene lost 2 bases, with 13 bases spanning the gap. The CDR3 DNA reads as TGTGCCAGCAGTGAAGTTGAGGCGACGTACACAGATACGCAGTATTTT. Translation: CASSEVEATYTDTQYF.

The chain has TRBV10-3 and TRBJ1-1; no definite D call. The CDR3 runs to 15 residues. Looked up from germline, CDR1 is ENHRY and CDR2 is SYGVKD. With 0 bases removed from V and 0 bases from J, the gap between germline ends came to 8 bases. The CDR3 loop reads CAISESHSLNTEAFF. As DNA, the CDR3 is TGTGCCATCAGTGAGTCGCACAGTTTGAACACTGAAGCTTTCTTT.

V and J are TRBV27 and TRBJ1-1; D may be TRBD1 (5 bases). Germline CDR1 MNHEY, CDR2 SMNVEV (reference sequence). V was pared by 0 bases and J by 5 bases, with 16 bases between. The CDR3 totals 16 residues. As DNA, the CDR3 is TGTGCCAGCAGTTTATCGGCACCCCCAGGGAGGACTGAAGCTTTCTTT. This encodes CASSLSAPPGRTEAFF.

This clone has just a few counts. This chain uses TRBV5-1 with TRBJ1-2; 7 bases are a match to TRBD1. The ends lost 3 bases at V and 8 bases at J; junction bases unmatched: 13. Per germline, CDR1 SGHRS and CDR2 YFSETQ. The CDR3 totals 15 residues. The CDR3 region has the DNA TGCGCCAGCAGCTCGCAATCAGGACAGGTTTGGGGCTACACCTTC. Its translation is CASSSQSGQVWGYTF.

The chain couples TRBV6-6 to TRBJ1-2; tentative D call: TRBD1 (5 bases). Germline V gives CDR1 MNHNY, CDR2 SVGAGI (reference sequence). The CDR3 length is 13 residues. V was pared by 6 bases and J by 2 bases, with 10 bases between. DNA of the CDR3: TGTGCCAGCAGGCAAGACAGCAACTATGGCTACACCTTC. Its protein product is CASRQDSNYGYTF.

The chain joins TRBV5-1 to TRBJ1-1; D unresolved. The CDR3 spans 15 residues. The V and J ends lost 1 base and 4 bases respectively, with 14 bases between them. Looked up from germline, CDR1 is SGHRS and CDR2 is YFSETQ. The CDR3 sequence: CASSLSGREGTEAFF. CDR3 DNA: TGCGCCAGCAGCTTGTCTGGACGGGAGGGCACTGAAGCTTTCTTT.

This chain uses TRBV19 with TRBJ1-5, with a possible D match to TRBD1 (5 bases). The V and J ends lost 3 bases and 6 bases respectively, with 12 bases between them. Germline lookup yields CDR1 LNHDA and CDR2 SQIVND (reference sequence). There are 14 residues in the CDR3. The CDR3 DNA sequence: TGTGCCAGTAGTATGGATGGGGCGTTTCAGCCCCAGCATTTT. The encoded protein is CASSMDGAFQPQHF.

V is TRBV11-2 and J is TRBJ2-2; TRBD1 might be the D (6 bases). The CDR3 has 18 amino acids. Trimming pared 4 bases from V and 4 bases from J, leaving 22 bases between. Germline V lookup: CDR1 SGHAT, CDR2 FQNNGV. CDR3 in amino acids: CASSSIITGRRGTGELFF. The CDR3 DNA sequence: TGTGCCAGCAGCTCCATAATAACAGGGCGTCGTGGCACCGGGGAGCTGTTTTTT.

This chain uses TRBV21-1 with TRBJ2-7; TRBD2, as called in the table, went unchecked against the DNA. TRBV21-1 is annotated as a pseudogene. The CDR3 has 11 amino acids. Here the CDR3 reads CASSKSPEQYF. The CDR3 DNA is TGTGCCAGCAGCAAATCTCCGGAGCAGTACTTC.

J is TRBJ2-7 and V is TRBV10-1; 8 bases fit TRBD1. J gave up 5 bases and V 3 bases, and 3 bases lay outside the gene matches. This CDR3 has 13 amino acids. CDR1 is WNHNN and CDR2 is SYGVQD in the germline V gene (reference sequence). As DNA, the CDR3 is TGCGCCAGCAGTGACAGGGGGCAGAACGAGCAGTACTTC. Protein: CASSDRGQNEQYF.

The chain links TRBV9 to TRBJ2-2, with 8 bases fitting TRBD1. CDR1 and CDR2 from the germline V gene are SGDLS and YYNGEE. J lost 4 bases, V lost 2 bases, and 4 bases had no gene match. The CDR3 length is 15 residues. CDR3 coding DNA: TGTGCCAGCAGCGTCGCAGGGGGCGGCACCGGGGAGCTGTTTTTT. This codes for CASSVAGGGTGELFF.

A note on this clone: Germline is not matched at one junction end, which may reflect a read error. Other DNA sequences within the sample encode an identical CDR3. This chain connects TRBV6-5 to TRBJ1-6; D gene uncertain. CDR3 length: 14 amino acids. Germline lookup yields CDR1 MNHEY and CDR2 SVGAGI. The CDR3 reads CASTAGLRNSPLHF. The DNA of the CDR3 is TGTGCCAGCACCGCAGGTCTCAGGAATTCACCCCTCCATTTT.

V gene TRBV2 combines with J gene TRBJ2-7, with D maybe TRBD1 (6 bases). V lost 4 bases and J 4 bases, leaving 14 bases between the germline ends. In germline, CDR1 is SNHLY, CDR2 FYNNEI. CDR3 length equals 14 residues. CDR3 in DNA: TGTGCCAGCAGTGTTTTGGGGGCTCTTTACGAGCAGTACTTC. This translates into CASSVLGALYEQYF.

V is TRBV5-1 and J is TRBJ2-2; possible D gene TRBD2, 6 bases. Germline-derived CDR1 and CDR2 are SGHRS and YFSETQ. V was trimmed by 3 bases and J by 0 bases, leaving 12 bases between them. This CDR3 is 16 amino acids long. The CDR3 DNA sequence: TGCGCCAGCAGCTCAGGGACTCCCGCGAACACCGGGGAGCTGTTTTTT. Its translation: CASSSGTPANTGELFF. The full variable domain, completed using reference TRBV5-1 and TRBJ2-2, is KAGVTQTPRYLIKTRGQQVTLSCSPISGHRSVSWYQQTPGQGLQFLFEYFSETQRNKGNFPGRFSGRQFSNSRSEMNVSTLELGDSALYLCASSSGTPANTGELFFGEGSRLTVL.